The text below deals with one TCR beta chain. The target antigen is unknown. Germline V gene data show CDR1 as SGHVS and CDR2 as FQNEAQ. The V end was cut by 5 bases, the J end by 11 bases, with 13 bases between. The CDR3 sequence is 12 residues long. This entry is derived from a study of T-cell memory formation after mild COVID-19. For the study at large: TCR clusters largely stayed donor specific.

5'RACE primed at constant segments yielded TCR alpha and TCR beta cDNA libraries bearing sample barcodes and UMIs. Using its own MiXCR run on the 5' RACE reads, TCRdb lists one record per CDR3 protein. The sample shows approximately 450,000 distinct CDR3 sequences, roughly 18% of them seen only once. The study's findings and limits: The study found contracting CD4+ clones mainly in CM and EM and contracting CD8+ clones in EMRA. Whether second-wave clones peaking at day 37 were SARS-CoV-2 specific went unconfirmed.

This receptor was taken from an adult woman who had mild COVID-19 (a few samples of this study predate the infection). Cell type and time point are not known. Sequenced material: PBMCs or a T cell subset sorted from them (not recorded which). The chain carries TRBV7-8 and TRBJ2-1; D remains unclear. The CDR3 bases are TGTGCCAGCAGCCGGTCTTTCTCCCAGCAGTTCTTC. This sequence encodes CASSRSFSQQFF.